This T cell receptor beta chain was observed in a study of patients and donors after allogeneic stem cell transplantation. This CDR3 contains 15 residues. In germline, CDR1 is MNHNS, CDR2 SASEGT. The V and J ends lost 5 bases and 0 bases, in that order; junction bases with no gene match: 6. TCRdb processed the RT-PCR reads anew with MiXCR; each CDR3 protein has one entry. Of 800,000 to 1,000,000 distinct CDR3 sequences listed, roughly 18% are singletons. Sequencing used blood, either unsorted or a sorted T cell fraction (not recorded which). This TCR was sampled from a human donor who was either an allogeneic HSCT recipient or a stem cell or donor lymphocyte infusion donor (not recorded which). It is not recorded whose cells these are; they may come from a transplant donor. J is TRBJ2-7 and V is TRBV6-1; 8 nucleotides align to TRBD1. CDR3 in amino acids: CASSRQGLSSYEQYF. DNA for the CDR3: TGTGCCAGCAGTCGACAGGGGCTAAGCTCCTACGAGCAGTACTTC.